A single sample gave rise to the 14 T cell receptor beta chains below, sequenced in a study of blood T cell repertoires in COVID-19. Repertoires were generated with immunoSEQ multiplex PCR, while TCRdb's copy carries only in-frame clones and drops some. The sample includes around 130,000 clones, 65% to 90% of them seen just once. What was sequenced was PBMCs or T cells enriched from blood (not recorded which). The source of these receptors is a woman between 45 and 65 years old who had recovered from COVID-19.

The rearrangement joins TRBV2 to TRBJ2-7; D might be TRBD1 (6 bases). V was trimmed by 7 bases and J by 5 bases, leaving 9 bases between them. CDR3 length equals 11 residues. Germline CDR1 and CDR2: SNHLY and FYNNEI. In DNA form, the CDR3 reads TGTGCCAGCACCGGGACAAACGAGCAGTACTTC. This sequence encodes CASTGTNEQYF.

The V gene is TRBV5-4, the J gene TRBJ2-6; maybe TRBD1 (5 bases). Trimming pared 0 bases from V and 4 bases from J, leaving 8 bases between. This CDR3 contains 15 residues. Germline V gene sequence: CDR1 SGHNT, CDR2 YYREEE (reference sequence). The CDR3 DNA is TGTGCCAGCAGCTTGGTAGGGGCCGGGGCCAACGTCCTGACTTTC. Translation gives CASSLVGAGANVLTF.

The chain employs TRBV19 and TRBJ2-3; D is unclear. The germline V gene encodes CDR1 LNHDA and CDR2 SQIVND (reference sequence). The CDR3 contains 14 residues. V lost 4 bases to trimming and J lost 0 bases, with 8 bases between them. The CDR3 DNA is TGTGCCAGTAGTACACAGCCTAGCACAGATACGCAGTATTTT. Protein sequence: CASSTQPSTDTQYF. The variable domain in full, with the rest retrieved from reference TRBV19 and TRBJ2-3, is DGGITQSPKYLFRKEGQNVTLSCEQNLNHDAMYWYRQDPGQGLRLIYYSQIVNDFQKGDIAEGYSVSREKKESFPLTVTSAQKNPTAFYLCASSTQPSTDTQYFGPGTRLTVL.

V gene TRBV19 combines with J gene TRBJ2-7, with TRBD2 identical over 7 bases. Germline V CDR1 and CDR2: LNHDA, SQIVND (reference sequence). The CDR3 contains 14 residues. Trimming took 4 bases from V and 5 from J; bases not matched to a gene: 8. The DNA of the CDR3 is TGTGCCAGTAGTAGCACTAGCGCGTACCACGAGCAGTACTTC. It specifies CASSSTSAYHEQYF. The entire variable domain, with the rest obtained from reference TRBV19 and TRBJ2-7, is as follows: DGGITQSPKYLFRKEGQNVTLSCEQNLNHDAMYWYRQDPGQGLRLIYYSQIVNDFQKGDIAEGYSVSREKKESFPLTVTSAQKNPTAFYLCASSSTSAYHEQYFGPGTRLTVT.

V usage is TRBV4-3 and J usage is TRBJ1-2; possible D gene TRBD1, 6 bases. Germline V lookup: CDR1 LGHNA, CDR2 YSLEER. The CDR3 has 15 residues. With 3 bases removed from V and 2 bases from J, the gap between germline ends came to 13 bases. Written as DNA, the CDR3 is TGCGCCAGCAGCCAGGAAAATACAGGGAACTATGGCTACACCTTC. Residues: CASSQENTGNYGYTF.

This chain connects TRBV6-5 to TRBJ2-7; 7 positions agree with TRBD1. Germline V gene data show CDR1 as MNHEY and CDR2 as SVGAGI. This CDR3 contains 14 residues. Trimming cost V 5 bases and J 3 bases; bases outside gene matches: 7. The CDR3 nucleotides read TGTGCCAGCAGTAAGGGACAGACTAACTACGAGCAGTACTTC. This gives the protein CASSKGQTNYEQYF.

CDR3 sequence reads: CASSPQGTHEQYF. Written as DNA, the CDR3 is TGTGCCAGCTCACCGCAGGGAACCCACGAGCAGTACTTC. The chain couples TRBV18 to TRBJ2-7; possibly TRBD1 for D (5 bases). V shed 3 bases and J shed 5 bases, with 11 bases lying between them. The CDR3 has 13 residues. Germline V gene lookup returns CDR1 KGHSH and CDR2 LQKENI.

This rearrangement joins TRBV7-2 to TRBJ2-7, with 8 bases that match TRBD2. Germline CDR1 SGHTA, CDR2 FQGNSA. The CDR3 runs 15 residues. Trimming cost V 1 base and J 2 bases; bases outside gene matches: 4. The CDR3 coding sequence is TGTGCCAGCAGCTTAGTTCCAGCGGGGGCCTACGAGCAGTACTTC. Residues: CASSLVPAGAYEQYF.

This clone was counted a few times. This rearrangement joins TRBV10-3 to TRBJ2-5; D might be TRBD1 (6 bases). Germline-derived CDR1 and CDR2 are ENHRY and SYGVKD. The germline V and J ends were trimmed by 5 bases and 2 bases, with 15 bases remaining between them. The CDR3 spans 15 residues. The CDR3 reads CAISSGGGVQETQYF. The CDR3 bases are TGTGCCATCAGTTCGGGTGGGGGCGTGCAAGAGACCCAGTACTTC.

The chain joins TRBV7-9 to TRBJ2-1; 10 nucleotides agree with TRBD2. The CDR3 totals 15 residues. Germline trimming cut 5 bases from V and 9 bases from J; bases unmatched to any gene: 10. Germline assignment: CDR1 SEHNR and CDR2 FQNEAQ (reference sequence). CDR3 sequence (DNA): TGTGCCAGCAGCCTGCCTACTAGCGGGGTTTTTGAGCAGTTCTTC. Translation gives CASSLPTSGVFEQFF.

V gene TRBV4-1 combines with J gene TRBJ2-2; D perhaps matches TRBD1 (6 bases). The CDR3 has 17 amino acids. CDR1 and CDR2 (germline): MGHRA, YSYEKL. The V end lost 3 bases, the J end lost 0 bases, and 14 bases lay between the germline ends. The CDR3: CASSQASGHPNTGELFF. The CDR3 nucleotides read TGCGCCAGCAGCCAGGCATCGGGACACCCGAACACCGGGGAGCTGTTTTTT.

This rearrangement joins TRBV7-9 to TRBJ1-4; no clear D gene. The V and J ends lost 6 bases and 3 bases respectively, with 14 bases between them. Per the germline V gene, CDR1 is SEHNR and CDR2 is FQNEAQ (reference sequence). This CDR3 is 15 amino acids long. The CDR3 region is CASSTGERANEKLFF. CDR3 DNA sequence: TGTGCCAGCAGTACCGGGGAACGGGCTAATGAAAAACTGTTTTTT.

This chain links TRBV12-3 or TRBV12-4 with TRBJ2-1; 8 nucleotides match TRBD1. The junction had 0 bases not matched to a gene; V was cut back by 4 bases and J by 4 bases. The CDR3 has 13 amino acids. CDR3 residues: CASSYRGYNEQFF. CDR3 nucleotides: TGTGCCAGCAGTTACAGGGGGTACAATGAGCAGTTCTTC.

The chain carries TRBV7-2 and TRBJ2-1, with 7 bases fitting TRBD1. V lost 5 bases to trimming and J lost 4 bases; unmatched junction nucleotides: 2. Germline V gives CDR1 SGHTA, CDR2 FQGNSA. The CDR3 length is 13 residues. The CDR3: CASSRDSYNEQFF. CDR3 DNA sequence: TGTGCCAGCAGCCGGGACAGTTACAATGAGCAGTTCTTC. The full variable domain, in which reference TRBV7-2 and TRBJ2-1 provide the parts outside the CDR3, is GAGVSQSPSNKVTEKGKDVELRCDPISGHTALYWYRQSLGQGLEFLIYFQGNSAPDKSGLPSDRFSAERTGGSVSTLTIQRTQQEDSAVYLCASSRDSYNEQFFGPGTRLTVL.